This T cell receptor beta chain was obtained from a study of T cells expressing NK-cell markers. Study-wide context: Sorted CD3+CD56+NKG2C+, CD3+CD56+NKG2C- and CD3+CD56-NKG2C+ T cells provided the TCR beta repertoires.

Comment on this clonotype: Its antigen is unknown.

Overall study findings and caveats: Dominant NKG2C+ clonotype frequencies of roughly 1.0-7.0% of CD8+ T cells were measured in five or six donors. Also leading the CD3+CD56-NKG2C+ fraction in a few donors were these clonotypes.

One entry per CDR3 protein, without DNA, is what TCRdb gives after re-calling the 5' RACE reads. Its listing shows roughly 420,000 distinct CDR3 sequences. The specimen was blood T cells: a sorted CD56 or NKG2C T cell subset, CD4+ or CD8+ T cells, or bulk PBMC T cells (not recorded which). The receptor was derived from a woman aged 18 to 75 in good health.

The CDR3 sequence is CASSTSRGMGNQPQHF. This sequence joins TRBV7-2 and TRBJ1-5; the TCRdb D gene call, TRBD1, has no DNA to confirm it. The CDR3 totals 16 residues. The germline gives CDR1 SGHTA, CDR2 FQGNSA.